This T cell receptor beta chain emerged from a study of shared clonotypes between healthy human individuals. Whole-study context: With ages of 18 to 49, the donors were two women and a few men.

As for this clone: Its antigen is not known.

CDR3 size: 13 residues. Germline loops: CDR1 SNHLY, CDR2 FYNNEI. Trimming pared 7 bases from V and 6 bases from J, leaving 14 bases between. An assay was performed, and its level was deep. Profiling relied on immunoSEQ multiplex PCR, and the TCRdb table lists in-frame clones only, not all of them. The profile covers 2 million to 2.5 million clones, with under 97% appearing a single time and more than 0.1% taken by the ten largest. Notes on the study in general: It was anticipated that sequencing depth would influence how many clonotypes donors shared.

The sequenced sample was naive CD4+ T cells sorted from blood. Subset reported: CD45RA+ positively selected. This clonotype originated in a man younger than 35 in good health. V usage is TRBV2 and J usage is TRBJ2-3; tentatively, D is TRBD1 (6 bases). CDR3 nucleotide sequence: TGTGCCAGCAATAAAAGGGGGATGGATACGCAGTATTTT. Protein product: CASNKRGMDTQYF.